Below are 2 T cell receptor beta chains sequenced from a single sample in a study of blood T cell repertoires in COVID-19. Libraries were prepared by immunoSEQ multiplex PCR; TCRdb keeps only in-frame clonotypes and omits some of them. The repertoire holds tens of thousands of clones, with 90% as singletons. The sequenced material came from peripheral blood. Receptor source: a human donor in a cohort sampled during active COVID-19.

This chain links TRBV5-6 with TRBJ1-3; TRBD1 matches 10 bases. CDR1 and CDR2 (germline): SGHDT, YYEEEE. The trim removed 3 bases at V and 2 bases at J, leaving 5 bases unmatched. CDR3 length: 16 residues. The CDR3, as DNA: TGTGCCAGCAGCTGGGGGACAGGGGCCGCTGGAAACACCATATATTTT. This codes for CASSWGTGAAGNTIYF.

CDR3 sequence reads: CSASQEVAFF. DNA of the CDR3: TGCAGTGCTAGTCAGGAGGTAGCTTTCTTT. The chain is built from TRBV20-1 and TRBJ1-1; D ambiguous. V was trimmed by 3 bases and J by 10 bases, leaving 9 bases between them. Germline-derived CDR1 and CDR2 are DFQATT and SNEGSKA (reference sequence). This CDR3 region has 10 residues.